Presented here are 26 T cell receptor beta chains from one specimen sequenced in a study of T cells after yellow fever vaccination. TCRdb itself ran the 5' RACE reads through MiXCR, one entry per CDR3 protein. In the table there are 300,000 to 350,000 distinct CDR3 sequences, around 4.5% of which are singletons. Source: PBMCs, taken 15 days after the yellow fever booster vaccination. Source of these receptors: a man aged 18 to 29 who received the YFV17D yellow fever vaccine.

There are a few counts of this clonotype. The chain carries TRBV4-2 and TRBJ2-1, with TRBD2 matching 7 bases. Trimming took 5 bases from V and 5 from J; bases not matched to a gene: 0. Germline V gene data show CDR1 as LGHNA and CDR2 as YNFKEQ. The CDR3 totals 12 residues. The CDR3 reads CASSGGDNEQFF. The DNA of the CDR3 is TGTGCCAGCAGCGGGGGGGACAATGAGCAGTTCTTC.

This clonotype was detected many times. The chain uses TRBV5-6 and TRBJ2-3; weak D call: TRBD2 (5 bases). Trimming pared 0 bases from V and 0 bases from J, leaving 11 bases between. The V gene's germline CDR1 is SGHDT and CDR2 YYEEEE. The CDR3 runs 16 residues. CDR3 DNA sequence: TGTGCCAGCAGCTTGGCCGGGGATTCTAGCACAGATACGCAGTATTTT. Its protein product is CASSLAGDSSTDTQYF.

With respect to this clonotype: The junction does not match germline at one end; this may be a read error. V usage is TRBV6-5 and J usage is TRBJ1-1; maybe TRBD1 (5 bases). This CDR3 is 15 amino acids long. Germline V gene data show CDR1 as MNHEY and CDR2 as SVGAGI. CDR3 DNA sequence: TGTGCCAGCAGTTACTCGATAGGGGTAAACTCTGAAGCTCTCTTT. Protein sequence: CASSYSIGVNSEALF.

This chain links TRBV7-9 with TRBJ1-1; D not resolved. Germline CDR1 reads SEHNR; CDR2 reads FQNEAQ (reference sequence). The CDR3 loop spans 12 amino acids. V was shortened by 7 bases and J by 1 base, with 7 bases between the two germline ends. CDR3 residues: CASIKPNTEAFF. DNA for the CDR3: TGTGCCAGCATCAAACCGAACACTGAAGCTTTCTTT.

The chain is built from TRBV11-2 and TRBJ1-1, with D perhaps matching TRBD1 (5 bases). V lost 9 bases and J 1 base, leaving 12 bases between the germline ends. The CDR3 has 13 residues. CDR1 is SGHAT and CDR2 is FQNNGV in the germline V gene. As DNA, the CDR3 is TGTGCCAGGGGCGGCAGGGCGAACACTGAAGCTTTCTTT. This translates into CARGGRANTEAFF.

This clonotype was counted many times. The chain carries TRBV7-9 and TRBJ2-7; D ambiguous. V lost 5 bases and J 3 bases, leaving 8 bases between the germline ends. The CDR3 totals 12 residues. The V gene's germline CDR1 is SEHNR and CDR2 FQNEAQ (reference sequence). The CDR3 here is CASSGVGYEQYF. CDR3 in DNA: TGTGCCAGCAGCGGAGTGGGCTACGAGCAGTACTTC.

This clonotype was picked up many times. The chain recombines TRBV7-2 with TRBJ1-3; D not resolved. CDR1 SGHTA and CDR2 FQGNSA come from the germline V gene. V was trimmed by 5 bases and J by 3 bases, leaving 8 bases between them. CDR3 length equals 13 residues. CDR3 residues: CASSNGNGNTIYF. CDR3 nucleotides: TGTGCCAGCAGCAATGGAAATGGAAACACCATATATTTT.

At least ten counts were recorded for this clonotype. The V and J genes are TRBV20-1 and TRBJ1-5; D possibly corresponds to TRBD1 (6 bases). This CDR3 is built from 13 residues. Germline V gives CDR1 DFQATT, CDR2 SNEGSKA (reference sequence). V was trimmed by 4 bases and J by 4 bases, leaving 11 bases between them. The CDR3 sequence: CSAIGQTNQPQHF. The CDR3 DNA sequence: TGCAGTGCTATCGGACAGACGAATCAGCCCCAGCATTTT.

The chain has TRBV5-4 and TRBJ2-5; unclear D gene. The V end lost 5 bases, the J end lost 5 bases, and 19 bases lay between the germline ends. The CDR3 extends over 15 amino acids. The germline CDR1 and CDR2 sequences are SGHNT and YYREEE (reference sequence). The CDR3: CASRLTLGLGETQYF. The CDR3 DNA follows: TGTGCCAGCAGATTGACACTTGGGCTAGGGGAGACCCAGTACTTC.

This clonotype was detected ten times or more. The chain has TRBV7-9 and TRBJ1-6, with no clear D. V was cut by 4 bases and J by 7 bases, with 5 bases left in between. CDR3 size: 12 residues. Germline loops: CDR1 SEHNR, CDR2 FQNEAQ (reference sequence). The DNA of the CDR3 is TGTGCCAGCAGCTACGGGAATTCACCCCTCCACTTT. Its protein is CASSYGNSPLHF.

The chain recombines TRBV2 with TRBJ2-2; 7 nucleotides match TRBD1. Trimming cost V 6 bases and J 5 bases; bases outside gene matches: 9. CDR3 length: 15 residues. Germline assignment: CDR1 SNHLY and CDR2 FYNNEI. CDR3 coding DNA: TGTGCCAGCAGCACAAGGGGGACAGAAACCGGGGAGCTGTTTTTT. Amino acid sequence: CASSTRGTETGELFF.

In its sample, this clonotype was seen many times. The rearrangement links TRBV24-1 to TRBJ1-1; tentatively, D is TRBD1 (6 bases). V lost 9 bases to trimming and J lost 1 base, with 14 bases between them. The CDR3 sequence is 14 residues long. CDR1 KGHDR and CDR2 SFDVKD come from the germline V gene. The CDR3, as DNA: TGTGCCACCCGGGACGGGGGGCCGAACACTGAAGCTTTCTTT. It yields the protein CATRDGGPNTEAFF.

Many counts were recorded for this clonotype. The chain has TRBV15 and TRBJ2-7, with a tentative D call TRBD2 (7 bases). Germline lookup yields CDR1 LNHNV and CDR2 YYDKDF (reference sequence). This CDR3 is 15 amino acids long. V lost 0 bases to trimming and J lost 6 bases, with 15 bases between them. The CDR3 DNA is TGTGCCACCAGCAGAGATCGGGGGGCCCCCCGCGAGCAGTACTTC. The encoded protein is CATSRDRGAPREQYF. The variable domain in full, with the rest retrieved from reference TRBV15 and TRBJ2-7, is DAMVIQNPRYQVTQFGKPVTLSCSQTLNHNVMYWYQQKSSQAPKLLFHYYDKDFNNEADTPDNFQSRRPNTSFCFLDIRSPGLGDTAMYLCATSRDRGAPREQYFGPGTRLTVT.

This clonotype was counted at least ten times. V and J are TRBV7-2 and TRBJ2-1, with a tentative D call TRBD2 (6 bases). This CDR3 is built from 16 residues. Germline V lookup: CDR1 SGHTA, CDR2 FQGNSA. Trimming removed 2 bases from V and 0 bases from J, with 11 bases in between. CDR3 nucleotides: TGTGCCAGCAGCTTAACGTGGAGGGGCTCCTACAATGAGCAGTTCTTC. Protein: CASSLTWRGSYNEQFF.

This clonotype was counted at least ten times. This chain joins TRBV27 and TRBJ1-4, with 8 bases fitting TRBD1. V lost 3 bases to trimming and J lost 2 bases; unmatched junction nucleotides: 5. The CDR3 contains 16 residues. Germline CDR1 and CDR2: MNHEY and SMNVEV (reference sequence). The CDR3 DNA is TGTGCCAGCAGTTTTCTGCAGGGGGCGACTAATGAAAAACTGTTTTTT. It specifies CASSFLQGATNEKLFF.

There are a few counts of this clonotype. DNA of the CDR3: TGTGCCAGCAGCTTCGGATCACGGGGTGAAAAACTGTTTTTT. Amino acid sequence: CASSFGSRGEKLFF. The J gene is TRBJ1-4, the V gene TRBV7-9; no clear D gene. The length of the CDR3 is 14 residues. Germline CDR1 is SEHNR and CDR2 is FQNEAQ (reference sequence). V lost 3 bases and J 7 bases, leaving 12 bases between the germline ends.

This clonotype has only a few counts. The chain has TRBV7-9 and TRBJ2-1; D might be TRBD2 (5 bases). Germline-derived CDR1 and CDR2 are SEHNR and FQNEAQ (reference sequence). The CDR3 sequence is 15 residues long. V lost 5 bases and J 3 bases, leaving 14 bases between the germline ends. The CDR3 loop is CASSPRLGGYNEQFF. The CDR3 DNA is TGTGCCAGCAGCCCGAGGTTAGGAGGCTACAATGAGCAGTTCTTC.

The chain employs TRBV29-1 and TRBJ2-4; D assignment may be TRBD1 or TRBD2 (5 bases each). Trimming removed 2 bases at V and 2 bases at J, with 13 bases between. This CDR3 spans 15 amino acids. Germline V gene sequence: CDR1 SQVTM, CDR2 ANQGSEA. The CDR3 nucleotides read TGCAGCGTTGAACGGGGCCTCGGGACCAAAAACATTCAGTACTTC. Encoded protein: CSVERGLGTKNIQYF.

This clonotype has a handful of counts. In nucleotides, the CDR3 is TGTGCCAGCAGTTTATATCCTAGCGGGGGAAGGAACACCGGGGAGCTGTTTTTT. This codes for CASSLYPSGGRNTGELFF. This chain connects TRBV27 to TRBJ2-2, with TRBD2 matching over 10 bases. This CDR3 contains 18 residues. Per germline, CDR1 MNHEY and CDR2 SMNVEV (reference sequence). Germline trimming cut 1 base from V and 1 base from J; bases unmatched to any gene: 6.

This clonotype has ten or more counts. The chain uses TRBV4-2 and TRBJ1-2, with unresolved D. Germline values: CDR1 LGHNA, CDR2 YNFKEQ. V lost 0 bases to trimming and J lost 0 bases, with 8 bases between them. The CDR3 loop spans 15 amino acids. The CDR3 DNA reads as TGTGCCAGCAGCCAAGATTGGGCAGCTAACTATGGCTACACCTTC. Translating it yields CASSQDWAANYGYTF.

V gene TRBV9 combines with J gene TRBJ2-1, with D tentatively TRBD1 (6 bases). The CDR3 has 17 residues. Trimming took off 0 bases at V and 4 bases at J, with 17 bases between the two ends. Germline V gene sequence: CDR1 SGDLS, CDR2 YYNGEE. The CDR3 DNA is TGTGCCAGCAGCGTAGATTCAGGGGTGGGGGTGTACAATGAGCAGTTCTTC. Translating it yields CASSVDSGVGVYNEQFF.

Many counts were recorded for this clonotype. The CDR3 sequence: CASSTPGRNTEAFF. In nucleotides, the CDR3 is TGTGCCAGTTCTACCCCGGGACGGAACACTGAAGCTTTCTTT. This chain joins TRBV28 and TRBJ1-1, with D maybe TRBD1 (5 bases). CDR1 and CDR2 from the germline V gene are MDHEN and SYDVKM. The CDR3 sequence is 14 residues long. The V end was cut by 9 bases, the J end by 1 base, with 15 bases between.

The chain carries TRBV7-8 and TRBJ2-7, with TRBD1 matching 8 bases. The CDR3 has 14 amino acids. CDR1 is SGHVS and CDR2 is FQNEAQ in the germline V gene. V lost 2 bases to trimming and J lost 3 bases; unmatched junction nucleotides: 3. The CDR3 loop is CASSLQGANYEQYV. In DNA, the CDR3 is TGTGCCAGCAGCTTACAGGGGGCGAACTACGAGCAGTACGTC.

This clonotype showed up many times. The chain is built from TRBV5-1 and TRBJ2-7; the D is unclear. The CDR3 is 13 residues long. Trimming pared 1 base from V and 3 bases from J, leaving 8 bases between. CDR1 is SGHRS, CDR2 YFSETQ, per germline. CDR3 DNA sequence: TGCGCCAGCAGCTTGACCGGCCTCTACGAGCAGTACTTC. This codes for CASSLTGLYEQYF.

The chain recombines TRBV7-2 with TRBJ1-1; D is unresolved. CDR1 is SGHTA and CDR2 is FQGNSA in the germline V gene. This CDR3 is 14 amino acids long. V was shortened by 2 bases and J by 0 bases, with 7 bases between the two germline ends. CDR3 loop: CASSLWHMNTEAFF. The CDR3 DNA reads as TGTGCCAGCAGCTTATGGCATATGAACACTGAAGCTTTCTTT.

This clonotype appeared many times. CDR3 in amino acids: CASAWGVTQYF. The CDR3 DNA sequence: TGTGCCTCTGCATGGGGAGTTACGCAGTATTTT. The chain uses TRBV12-3 or TRBV12-4 and TRBJ2-3, with D tentatively TRBD2 (5 bases). Deletions cut 11 bases from V and 8 bases from J, with 14 bases between. The CDR3 runs 11 residues.